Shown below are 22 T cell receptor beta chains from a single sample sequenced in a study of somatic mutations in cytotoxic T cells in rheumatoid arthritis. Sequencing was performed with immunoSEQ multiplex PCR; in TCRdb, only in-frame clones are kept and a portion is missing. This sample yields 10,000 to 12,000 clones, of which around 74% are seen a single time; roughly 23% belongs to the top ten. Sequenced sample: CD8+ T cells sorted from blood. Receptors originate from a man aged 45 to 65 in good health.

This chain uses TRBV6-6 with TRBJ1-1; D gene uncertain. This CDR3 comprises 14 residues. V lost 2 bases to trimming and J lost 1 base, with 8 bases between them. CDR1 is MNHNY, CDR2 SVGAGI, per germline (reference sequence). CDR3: CASSYRSGNTEAFF. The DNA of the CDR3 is TGTGCCAGCAGTTACAGATCGGGGAACACTGAAGCTTTCTTT.

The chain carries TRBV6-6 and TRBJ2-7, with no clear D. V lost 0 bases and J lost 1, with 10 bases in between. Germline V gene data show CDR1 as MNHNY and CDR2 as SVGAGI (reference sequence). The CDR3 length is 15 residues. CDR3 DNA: TGTGCCAGCAGTTACTCCCGGTCAGGTTCCTACGAGCAGTACTTC. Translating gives CASSYSRSGSYEQYF.

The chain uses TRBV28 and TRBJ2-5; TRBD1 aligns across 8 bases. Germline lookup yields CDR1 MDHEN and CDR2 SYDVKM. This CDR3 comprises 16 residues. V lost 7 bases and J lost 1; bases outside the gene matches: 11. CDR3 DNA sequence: TGTGCCAGCACCTTAAGGCGGACAGGGAGCCAAGAGACCCAGTACTTC. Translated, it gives CASTLRRTGSQETQYF.

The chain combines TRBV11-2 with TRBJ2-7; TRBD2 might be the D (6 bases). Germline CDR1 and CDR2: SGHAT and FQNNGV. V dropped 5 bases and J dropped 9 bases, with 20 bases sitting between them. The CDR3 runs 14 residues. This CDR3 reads CASSRNSLIGGQYF. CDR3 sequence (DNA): TGTGCCAGCAGCAGAAATTCACTTATCGGGGGGCAGTACTTC.

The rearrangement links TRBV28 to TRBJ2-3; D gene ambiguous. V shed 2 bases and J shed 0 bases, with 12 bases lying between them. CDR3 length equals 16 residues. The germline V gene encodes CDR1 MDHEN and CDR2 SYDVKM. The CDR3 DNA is TGTGCCAGCAGTTTACCGGGTCCGACTAGCACAGATACGCAGTATTTT. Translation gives CASSLPGPTSTDTQYF.

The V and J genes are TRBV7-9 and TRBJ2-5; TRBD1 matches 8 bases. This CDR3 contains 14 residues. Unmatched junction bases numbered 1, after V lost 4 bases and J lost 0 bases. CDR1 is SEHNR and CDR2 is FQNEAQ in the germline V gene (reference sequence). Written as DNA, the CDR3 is TGTGCCAGCAGCTCGGACAGGGACCAAGAGACCCAGTACTTC. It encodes CASSSDRDQETQYF. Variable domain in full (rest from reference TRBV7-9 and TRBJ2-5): DTGVSQNPRHKITKRGQNVTFRCDPISEHNRLYWYRQTLGQGPEFLTYFQNEAQLEKSRLLSDRFSAERPKGSFSTLEIQRTEQGDSAMYLCASSSDRDQETQYFGPGTRLLVL.

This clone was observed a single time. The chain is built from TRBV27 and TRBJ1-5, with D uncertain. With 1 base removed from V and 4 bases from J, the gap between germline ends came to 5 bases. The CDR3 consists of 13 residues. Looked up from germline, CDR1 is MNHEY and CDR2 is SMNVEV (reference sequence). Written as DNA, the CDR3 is TGTGCCAGCAGTTTATACAGAAATCAGCCCCAGCATTTT. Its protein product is CASSLYRNQPQHF.

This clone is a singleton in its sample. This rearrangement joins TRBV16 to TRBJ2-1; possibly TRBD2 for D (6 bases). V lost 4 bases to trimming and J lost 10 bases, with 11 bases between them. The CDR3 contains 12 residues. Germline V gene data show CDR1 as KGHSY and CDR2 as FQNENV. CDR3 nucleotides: TGTGCCAGCAGCCCCGGAGGGGAAGAGCAGTTCTTC. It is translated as CASSPGGEEQFF.

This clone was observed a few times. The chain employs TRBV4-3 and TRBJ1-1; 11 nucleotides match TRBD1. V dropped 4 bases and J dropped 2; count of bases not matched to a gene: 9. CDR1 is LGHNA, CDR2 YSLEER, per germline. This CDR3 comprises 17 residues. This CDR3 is CASSPGTGGMGNTEAFF. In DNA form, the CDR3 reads TGCGCCAGCAGCCCGGGGACAGGGGGTATGGGAAACACTGAAGCTTTCTTT.

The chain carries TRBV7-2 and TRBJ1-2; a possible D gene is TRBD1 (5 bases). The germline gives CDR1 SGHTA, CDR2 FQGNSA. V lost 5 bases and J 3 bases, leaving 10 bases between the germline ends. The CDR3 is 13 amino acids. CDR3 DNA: TGTGCCAGCAGCCCAAAGGGGTACTATGGCTACACCTTC. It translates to CASSPKGYYGYTF.

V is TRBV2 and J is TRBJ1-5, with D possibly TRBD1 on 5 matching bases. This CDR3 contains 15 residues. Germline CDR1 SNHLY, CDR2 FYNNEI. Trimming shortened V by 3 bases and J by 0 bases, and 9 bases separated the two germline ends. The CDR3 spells CASSDPQGSNQPQHF. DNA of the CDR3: TGTGCCAGCAGTGACCCGCAGGGTAGCAATCAGCCCCAGCATTTT.

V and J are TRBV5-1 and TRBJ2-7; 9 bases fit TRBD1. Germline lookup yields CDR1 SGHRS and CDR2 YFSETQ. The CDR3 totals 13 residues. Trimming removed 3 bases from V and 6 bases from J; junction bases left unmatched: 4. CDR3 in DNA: TGCGCCAGCAGCTGGACAGGGGTTCCCGAGCAGTACTTC. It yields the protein CASSWTGVPEQYF.

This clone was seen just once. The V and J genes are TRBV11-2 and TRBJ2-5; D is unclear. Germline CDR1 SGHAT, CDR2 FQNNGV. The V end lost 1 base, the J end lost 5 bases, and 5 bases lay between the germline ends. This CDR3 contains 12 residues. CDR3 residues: CASSLVRETQYF. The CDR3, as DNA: TGTGCCAGCAGCTTAGTTCGGGAGACCCAGTACTTC.

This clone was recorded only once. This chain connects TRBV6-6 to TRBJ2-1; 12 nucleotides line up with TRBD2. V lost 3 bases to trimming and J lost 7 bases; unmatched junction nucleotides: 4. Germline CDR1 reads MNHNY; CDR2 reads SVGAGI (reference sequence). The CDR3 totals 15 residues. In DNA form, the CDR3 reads TGTGCCAGCAGTTATAGACTAGCGGGGGTTAATGAGCAGTTCTTC. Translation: CASSYRLAGVNEQFF.

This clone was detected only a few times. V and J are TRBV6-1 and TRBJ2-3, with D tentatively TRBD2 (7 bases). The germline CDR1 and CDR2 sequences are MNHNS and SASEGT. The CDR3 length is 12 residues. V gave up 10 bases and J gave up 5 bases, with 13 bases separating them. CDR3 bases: TGTGCCACCGGGGGGCTAAGAGATACGCAGTATTTT. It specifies CATGGLRDTQYF.

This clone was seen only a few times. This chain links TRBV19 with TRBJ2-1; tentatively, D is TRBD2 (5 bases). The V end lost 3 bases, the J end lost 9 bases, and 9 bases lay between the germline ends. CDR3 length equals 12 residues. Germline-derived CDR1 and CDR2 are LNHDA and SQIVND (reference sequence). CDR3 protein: CASSIEGSEQFF. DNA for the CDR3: TGTGCCAGTAGTATCGAAGGGAGTGAGCAGTTCTTC.

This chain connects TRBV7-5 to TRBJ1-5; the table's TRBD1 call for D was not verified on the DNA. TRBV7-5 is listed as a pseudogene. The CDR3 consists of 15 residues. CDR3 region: CASSSTAAGNQPQHF. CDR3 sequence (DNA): TGTGCCAGCAGCTCGACAGCTGCGGGCAATCAGCCCCAGCATTTT.

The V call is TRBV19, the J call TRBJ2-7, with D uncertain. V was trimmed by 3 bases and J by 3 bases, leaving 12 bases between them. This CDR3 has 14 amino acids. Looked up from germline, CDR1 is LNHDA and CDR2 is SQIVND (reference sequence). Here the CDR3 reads CASSIRDTDYEQYF. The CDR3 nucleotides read TGTGCCAGTAGTATCCGTGACACGGACTACGAGCAGTACTTC.

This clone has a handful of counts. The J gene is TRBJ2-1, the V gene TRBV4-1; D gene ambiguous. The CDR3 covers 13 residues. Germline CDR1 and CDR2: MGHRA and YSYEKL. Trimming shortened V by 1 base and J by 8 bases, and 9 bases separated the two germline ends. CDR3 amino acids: CASSQVGFDEQFF. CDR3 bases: TGCGCCAGCAGCCAAGTTGGCTTCGATGAGCAGTTCTTC.

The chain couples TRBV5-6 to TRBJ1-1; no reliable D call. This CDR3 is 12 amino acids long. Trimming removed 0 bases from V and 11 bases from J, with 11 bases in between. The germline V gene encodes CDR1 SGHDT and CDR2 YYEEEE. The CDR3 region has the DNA TGTGCCAGCAGCTTGGGGTCCACGAGGGCTTTCTTT. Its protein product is CASSLGSTRAFF.

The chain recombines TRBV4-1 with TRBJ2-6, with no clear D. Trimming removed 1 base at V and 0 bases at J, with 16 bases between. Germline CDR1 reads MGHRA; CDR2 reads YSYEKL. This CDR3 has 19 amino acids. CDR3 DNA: TGCGCCAGCAGCCAAGGGCCCTGGCGGCAGAGCTCTGGGGCCAACGTCCTGACTTTC. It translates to CASSQGPWRQSSGANVLTF.

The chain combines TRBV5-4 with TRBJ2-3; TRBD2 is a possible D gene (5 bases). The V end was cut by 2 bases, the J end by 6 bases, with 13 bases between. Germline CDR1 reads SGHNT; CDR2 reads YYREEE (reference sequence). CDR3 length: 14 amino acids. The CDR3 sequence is CASSFASYGDTQYF. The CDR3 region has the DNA TGTGCCAGCAGCTTTGCTAGCTACGGGGATACGCAGTATTTT.